This TCR beta chain was sequenced in a study of shared clonotypes between healthy human individuals. General study points: Relative to memory subsets, naive subsets generally showed larger estimated richness. Depth of sequencing was expected to influence donor clonotype sharing. Clonotypes that were shared across a few donors made up around 5% of naive CD4 clonotypes.

Using immunoSEQ multiplex PCR, the repertoire was profiled, and TCRdb retains in-frame clones only, with some absent. The sample holds 2 million to 2.5 million clones; approximately 93% are singletons and the top ten take 0.36%. Details on this clone: Antigen unknown.

Losses at the gene ends were 4 bases for V and 6 bases for J; bases not matched to a gene: 6. This CDR3 has 15 residues. Germline V gene sequence: CDR1 LNHDA, CDR2 SQIVND (reference sequence). CD4+ cell separation produced CD45RA+ naive and CD45RA-negative memory subsets. Input material: naive CD4+ T cells from PBMCs. Subset defined: CD45RA+ positively selected. This TCR came from a man between 18 and 29 years old in good health. Some clones in this sample may be carry-over from other donors' samples. This chain joins TRBV19 and TRBJ1-4; TRBD1 aligns across 9 bases. The DNA of the CDR3 is TGTGCCAGTAGTACTTCCGGGACAGGGCATGAAAAACTGTTTTTT. It translates to CASSTSGTGHEKLFF.